This T cell receptor beta chain was documented in a study of cytomegalovirus exposure and HLA in healthy donors. In the study overall: Around 190 million T cells yielded about 120 million unique TCR beta sequences, as an earlier analysis found. Points from the study as a whole: Through in vitro validation, three CMV-associated chains were shown to be specific for CMV antigens. Later findings reportedly placed an Asian-associated ancestry cluster below the approximately 700-donor mean for N-insertions. An observed cluster of highly shared sequence variants was recorded as a likely sequencing artifact.

On this clone: Its antigen is still unknown.

Primers: 60 Vbeta forward and 13 Jbeta reverse. The protocol was immunoSEQ multiplex PCR, while the TCRdb copy is restricted to in-frame clones and leaves out a portion. The sample holds some 180,000 clones, 65% to 85% seen once. The CDR3 loop spans 15 amino acids. With 4 bases removed from V and 7 bases from J, the gap between germline ends came to 20 bases. In germline, CDR1 is SGDLS, CDR2 YYNGEE. The genes are TRBV9 and TRBJ1-2; maybe TRBD1 (5 bases). The sequence was obtained from a girl aged 10 to 17 in good health and CMV-seropositive. The source material was PBMCs. The DNA of the CDR3 is TGTGCCAGCAGCCCCCAATCAGGGTTGCTCGCTGGCTACACCTTC. Translated: CASSPQSGLLAGYTF.